This TCR beta chain appears in the sequencing data of a study of blood T cell repertoires in COVID-19. Study background: The United States, Italy and Spain provided the acute and convalescent COVID-19 samples. Sources were T cells, B-cell-depleted T cells, or PBMCs; the material itself was cDNA or gDNA.

Germline CDR1 reads LNHDA; CDR2 reads SQIVND (reference sequence). This CDR3 contains 16 residues. Unmatched junction bases numbered 8, after V lost 0 bases and J lost 7 bases. Source study methods: The authors estimated nucleated cell counts from reference gene primer amplification. The data were produced by immunoSEQ multiplex PCR, yet TCRdb's version contains in-frame clones alone and is incomplete. V and J calls and clone size are as listed in that table; D and trimming were resolved from the DNA. The sample has 110,000 or so clones, around 89% seen once; the top ten hold 28%. The chain couples TRBV19 to TRBJ2-1, with TRBD1 matching over 8 bases. The sequence came from a man between 65 and 79 years old with active or convalescent COVID-19. The specimen sequenced was peripheral blood. The CDR3 protein is CASSIDLRTGWNEQFF. The DNA for the CDR3 is TGTGCCAGTAGTATAGATCTGAGGACAGGGTGGAATGAGCAGTTCTTC.